Listed here are 16 T cell receptor beta chains from one sample, sequenced in a study. Repertoires were generated with immunoSEQ multiplex PCR, while TCRdb's copy carries only in-frame clones and drops some. The sample carries about 68,000 clones, 93% recorded once. The sample comprised PBMCs. The receptors were gathered from a man aged 40-49 years with rheumatoid arthritis.

The rearrangement links TRBV4-1 to TRBJ2-5, with 8 bases fitting TRBD1. With 4 bases clipped from V and 3 bases from J, the junction kept 7 bases outside the gene matches. This CDR3 contains 15 residues. Germline V gene sequence: CDR1 MGHRA, CDR2 YSYEKL. The CDR3 sequence: CASSPRTGLEETQYF. CDR3 DNA sequence: TGCGCCAGCAGCCCCCGGACAGGGCTCGAAGAGACCCAGTACTTC.

The chain couples TRBV6-5 to TRBJ1-6; no reliable D call. The CDR3 runs to 14 residues. The germline V gene encodes CDR1 MNHEY and CDR2 SVGAGI. The V end lost 0 bases, the J end lost 9 bases, and 9 bases lay between the germline ends. The CDR3 DNA reads as TGTGCCAGCAGTTACTCTGAGGCACCTTCACCCCTCCACTTT. Protein product: CASSYSEAPSPLHF.

The CDR3 DNA is TGCGCCAGCAGCCGGATCCGGGGAACTAATGAAAAACTGTTTTTT. Amino acids: CASSRIRGTNEKLFF. The genes are TRBV4-3 and TRBJ1-4; D unclear. Germline V lookup: CDR1 LGHNA, CDR2 YSLEER. The V and J ends lost 4 bases and 1 base respectively, with 10 bases between them. The CDR3 runs 15 residues.

This clone is a singleton in its sample. The chain joins TRBV9 to TRBJ2-5, with 12 positions matching TRBD2. The CDR3 has 17 residues. Trimming cost V 3 bases and J 4 bases; bases outside gene matches: 10. CDR1 is SGDLS and CDR2 is YYNGEE in the germline V gene. The CDR3 DNA reads as TGTGCCAGCAGCGAATCAAGCCTAGCGGGGGGGCTAGAGACCCAGTACTTC. Translating it yields CASSESSLAGGLETQYF.

The V and J genes are TRBV19 and TRBJ1-4; D gene uncertain. With 3 bases removed from V and 0 bases from J, the gap between germline ends came to 14 bases. The CDR3 runs 17 residues. Germline V CDR1 and CDR2: LNHDA, SQIVND (reference sequence). CDR3 DNA sequence: TGTGCCAGTAGTATGGGTCCGTTCTTTGCAACTAATGAAAAACTGTTTTTT. It codes for CASSMGPFFATNEKLFF.

This clone was observed once. The chain carries TRBV5-1 and TRBJ1-5; D unclear. Trimming removed 1 base at V and 0 bases at J, with 8 bases between. The CDR3 loop spans 15 amino acids. In germline, CDR1 is SGHRS, CDR2 YFSETQ. The DNA for the CDR3 is TGCGCCAGCAGCTTGAAAGTTTATAGCAATCAGCCCCAGCATTTT. This gives the protein CASSLKVYSNQPQHF.

The V gene is TRBV7-3, the J gene TRBJ1-1; 7 bases agree with TRBD1. The CDR3 sequence is 12 residues long. With 6 bases clipped from V and 4 bases from J, the junction kept 2 bases outside the gene matches. Germline-derived CDR1 and CDR2 are SGHTA and FQGTGA. CDR3 bases: TGTGCCAGCAGTTCAGGGGGCACTGAAGCTTTCTTT. Translating it yields CASSSGGTEAFF.

The chain joins TRBV3-1 (or the pseudogene TRBV3-2) to TRBJ2-5; TRBD1 is a possible D gene (6 bases). The CDR3 is made up of 15 amino acids. CDR1 is LGHDT and CDR2 is YNNKEL in the germline V gene (reference sequence). Trimming took 0 bases from V and 4 from J, leaving 12 bases between them. The CDR3 bases are TGTGCCAGCAGCCAAGATTCACAGGGCCCAGAGACCCAGTACTTC. This codes for CASSQDSQGPETQYF.

The chain has TRBV28 and TRBJ1-4; D remains ambiguous. V was pared by 8 bases and J by 4 bases, with 5 bases between. Germline CDR1 reads MDHEN; CDR2 reads SYDVKM. The length of the CDR3 is 11 residues. CDR3: CASERNEKLFF. The CDR3 DNA is TGTGCCAGCGAACGTAATGAAAAACTGTTTTTT.

This chain connects TRBV3-1 (or the pseudogene TRBV3-2) to TRBJ2-5; D is undetermined. The CDR3 sequence is 13 residues long. V lost 6 bases to trimming and J lost 2 bases, with 10 bases between them. The V gene's germline CDR1 is LGHDT and CDR2 YNNKEL (reference sequence). The CDR3 region is CASSVAEQETQYF. CDR3 DNA sequence: TGTGCCAGCAGTGTCGCGGAACAAGAGACCCAGTACTTC.

In this sample, this clone turned up once. The genes are TRBV19 and TRBJ2-5, with 8 bases identical to TRBD2. Germline V lookup: CDR1 LNHDA, CDR2 SQIVND (reference sequence). The CDR3 loop spans 15 amino acids. The V segment lost 2 bases and the J segment 0 bases; nucleotides outside the gene matches: 2. This chain's CDR3 is CASSIRAGDQETQYF. The CDR3 DNA reads as TGTGCCAGTAGTATACGAGCGGGGGACCAAGAGACCCAGTACTTC. The full variable domain, with the rest looked up from reference TRBV19 and TRBJ2-5, is DGGITQSPKYLFRKEGQNVTLSCEQNLNHDAMYWYRQDPGQGLRLIYYSQIVNDFQKGDIAEGYSVSREKKESFPLTVTSAQKNPTAFYLCASSIRAGDQETQYFGPGTRLLVL.

This clone has just a few counts. The chain couples TRBV11-2 to TRBJ1-1; D possibly corresponds to TRBD1 (6 bases). Germline values: CDR1 SGHAT, CDR2 FQNNGV. Between the trimmed V and J ends, which lost 2 bases and 1 base, there was a span of 11 bases. The CDR3 has 15 residues. Here the CDR3 reads CASSLRRGTNTEAFF. In nucleotides, the CDR3 is TGTGCCAGCAGCTTAAGGAGGGGGACGAACACTGAAGCTTTCTTT. The full variable domain, rest sourced from reference TRBV11-2 and TRBJ1-1, is EAGVAQSPRYKIIEKRQSVAFWCNPISGHATLYWYQQILGQGPKLLIQFQNNGVVDDSQLPKDRFSAERLKGVDSTLKIQPAKLEDSAVYLCASSLRRGTNTEAFFGQGTRLTVV.

The V and J genes are TRBV18 and TRBJ2-1; D not certain. Germline CDR1 reads KGHSH; CDR2 reads LQKENI. The length of the CDR3 is 14 residues. V was clipped by 3 bases and J by 8 bases, with 14 bases between them. This chain's CDR3 is CASSPPIGPDEQFF. The CDR3 DNA is TGTGCCAGCTCACCTCCCATAGGTCCTGATGAGCAGTTCTTC.

V gene TRBV15 combines with J gene TRBJ1-2, with 8 positions matching TRBD1. Germline V lookup: CDR1 LNHNV, CDR2 YYDKDF (reference sequence). Unmatched junction bases numbered 3, after V lost 0 bases and J lost 3 bases. The CDR3 spans 15 residues. The CDR3 coding sequence is TGTGCCACCAGCAGAGATAACAGGGGGGACTATGGCTACACCTTC. Its protein is CATSRDNRGDYGYTF.

This chain uses TRBV11-2 with TRBJ2-1, with D perhaps matching TRBD1 (5 bases). Trimming cost V 5 bases and J 1 base, with 12 bases left between them. Germline V gives CDR1 SGHAT, CDR2 FQNNGV. The CDR3 has 15 amino acids. The CDR3: CASSRSTESYNEQFF. The DNA of the CDR3 is TGTGCCAGCAGCCGCTCGACAGAGTCCTACAATGAGCAGTTCTTC.

The chain is built from TRBV27 and TRBJ2-1; 8 nucleotides agree with TRBD2. The germline CDR1 and CDR2 sequences are MNHEY and SMNVEV (reference sequence). The CDR3 contains 18 residues. Trimming cost V 4 bases and J 4 bases; bases outside gene matches: 15. The DNA for the CDR3 is TGTGCCAGCAGTTCCCTCTCTAGCGGGCCTTCCCCTTACAATGAGCAGTTCTTC. Translation gives CASSSLSSGPSPYNEQFF.